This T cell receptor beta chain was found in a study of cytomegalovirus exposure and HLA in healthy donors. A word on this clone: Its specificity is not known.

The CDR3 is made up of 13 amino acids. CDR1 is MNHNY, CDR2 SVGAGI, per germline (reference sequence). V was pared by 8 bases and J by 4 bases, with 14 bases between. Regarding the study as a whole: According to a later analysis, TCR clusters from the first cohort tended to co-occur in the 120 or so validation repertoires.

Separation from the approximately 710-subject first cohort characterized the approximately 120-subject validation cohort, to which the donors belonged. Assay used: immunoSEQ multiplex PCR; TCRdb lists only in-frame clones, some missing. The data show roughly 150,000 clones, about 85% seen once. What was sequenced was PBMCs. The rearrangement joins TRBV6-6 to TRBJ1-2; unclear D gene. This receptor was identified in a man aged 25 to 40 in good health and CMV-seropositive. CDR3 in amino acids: CASGLGGFYGYTF. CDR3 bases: TGTGCCAGCGGGCTTGGAGGGTTCTATGGCTACACCTTC.